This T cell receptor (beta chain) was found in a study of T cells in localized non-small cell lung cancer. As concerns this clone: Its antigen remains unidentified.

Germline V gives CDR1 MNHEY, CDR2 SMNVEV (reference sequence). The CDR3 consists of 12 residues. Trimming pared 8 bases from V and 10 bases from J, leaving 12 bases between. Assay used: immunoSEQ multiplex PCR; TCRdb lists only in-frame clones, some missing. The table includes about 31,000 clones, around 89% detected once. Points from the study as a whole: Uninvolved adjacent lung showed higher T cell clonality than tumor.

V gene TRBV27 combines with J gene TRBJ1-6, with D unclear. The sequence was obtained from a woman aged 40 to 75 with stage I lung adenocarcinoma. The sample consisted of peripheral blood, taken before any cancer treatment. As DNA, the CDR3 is TGTGCCAGCGGCCCTCTAGGCTCACCCCTCCACTTT. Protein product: CASGPLGSPLHF.